This entry features one T cell receptor (beta chain) sequence. Its antigen is currently unknown. The sample is drawn from a study of T cell responses to AZD1222 COVID-19 vaccine. Study-wide findings and caveats: Without day 14 samples, only post-peak T cell repertoires were studied. Only 5 or 6 individuals given AZD1222 were seropositive at baseline. The donor cohort was predominantly white British with a female majority, and clonal diversity may have been underestimated.

TCRdb keeps only in-frame clones here, not all; method: immunoSEQ multiplex PCR. The top ten hold 2.8% of the sample, which has 130,000 to 150,000 clones, around nine tenths seen once. From germline, CDR1 is MNHEY and CDR2 SVGAGI. This CDR3 is built from 13 residues. The ends lost 10 bases at V and 5 bases at J; junction bases unmatched: 9. The V call is TRBV6-5, the J call TRBJ2-5; TRBD2 matches 8 bases. The sequenced sample was peripheral blood, obtained on day 0 of MenACWY control vaccination. The TCR originated in an adult in good health. This CDR3 is CATKREWRETQYF. CDR3 nucleotides: TGTGCCACCAAGCGGGAGTGGAGGGAGACCCAGTACTTC.